The 2 T cell receptor beta chains below were found in one sample sequenced in a study of cytomegalovirus exposure and HLA in healthy donors. The PCR had 60 Vbeta and 13 Jbeta primers. The assay was immunoSEQ multiplex PCR, and TCRdb's table has in-frame clones only and misses some. The sample records roughly 140,000 clones, under 70% being singletons. The sequenced sample was PBMCs. The receptors shown here come from a woman in her twenties or thirties in good health and CMV-seropositive.

The rearrangement links TRBV6-5 to TRBJ1-1; no firm D call. Germline V CDR1 and CDR2: MNHEY, SVGAGI. The V end lost 0 bases, the J end lost 7 bases, and 15 bases lay between the germline ends. The length of the CDR3 is 15 residues. As DNA, the CDR3 is TGTGCCAGCAGTTACTCGACTAAAGGCGGACTTGAAGCTTTCTTT. Translation gives CASSYSTKGGLEAFF.

The rearrangement uses TRBV19 and TRBJ2-2; perhaps TRBD1 as D (5 bases). V was shortened by 11 bases and J by 3 bases, with 10 bases between the two germline ends. This CDR3 is 12 amino acids long. The germline V gene has CDR1 LNHDA and CDR2 SQIVND (reference sequence). The CDR3 DNA follows: TGTGCCTCGGCAGGGTACACCGGGGAGCTGTTTTTT. This encodes CASAGYTGELFF.